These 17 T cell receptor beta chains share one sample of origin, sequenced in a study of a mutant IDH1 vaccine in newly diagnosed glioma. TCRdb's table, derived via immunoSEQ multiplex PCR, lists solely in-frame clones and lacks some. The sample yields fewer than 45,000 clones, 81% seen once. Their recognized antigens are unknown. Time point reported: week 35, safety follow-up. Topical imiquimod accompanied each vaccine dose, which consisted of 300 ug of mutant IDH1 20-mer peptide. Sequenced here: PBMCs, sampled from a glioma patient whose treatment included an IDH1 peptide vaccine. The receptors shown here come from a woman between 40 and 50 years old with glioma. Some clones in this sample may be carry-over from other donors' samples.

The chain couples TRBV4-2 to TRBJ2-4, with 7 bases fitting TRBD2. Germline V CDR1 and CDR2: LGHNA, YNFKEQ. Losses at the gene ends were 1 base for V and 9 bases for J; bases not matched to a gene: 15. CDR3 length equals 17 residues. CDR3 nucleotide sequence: TGTGCCAGCAGCCAAGCCGGTGCGACTAGCTGGGGTAGCATTCAGTACTTC. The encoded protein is CASSQAGATSWGSIQYF.

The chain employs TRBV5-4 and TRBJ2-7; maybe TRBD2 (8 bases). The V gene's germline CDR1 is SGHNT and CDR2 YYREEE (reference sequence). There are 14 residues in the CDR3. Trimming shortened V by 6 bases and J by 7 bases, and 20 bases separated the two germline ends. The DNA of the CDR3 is TGTGCCAGCACTGAGGGGGCGGGAGGTAAGGAGCAGTACTTC. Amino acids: CASTEGAGGKEQYF.

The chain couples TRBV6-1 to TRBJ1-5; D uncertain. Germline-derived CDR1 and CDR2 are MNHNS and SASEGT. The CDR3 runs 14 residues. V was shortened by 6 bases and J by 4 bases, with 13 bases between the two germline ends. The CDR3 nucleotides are TGTGCCAGCAGCTTGGATCTGAGTAATCAGCCCCAGCATTTT. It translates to CASSLDLSNQPQHF.

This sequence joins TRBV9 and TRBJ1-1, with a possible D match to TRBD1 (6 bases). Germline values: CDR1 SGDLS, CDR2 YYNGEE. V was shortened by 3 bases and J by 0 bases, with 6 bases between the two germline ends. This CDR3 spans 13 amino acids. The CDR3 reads CASSAGVNTEAFF. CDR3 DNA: TGTGCCAGCAGCGCAGGGGTGAACACTGAAGCTTTCTTT.

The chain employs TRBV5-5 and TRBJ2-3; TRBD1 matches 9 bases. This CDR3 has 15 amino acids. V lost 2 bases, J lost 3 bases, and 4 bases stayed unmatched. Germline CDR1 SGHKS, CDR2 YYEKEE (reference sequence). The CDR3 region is CASSLDRGMTDTQYF. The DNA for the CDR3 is TGTGCCAGCAGCTTAGACAGGGGGATGACAGATACGCAGTATTTT.

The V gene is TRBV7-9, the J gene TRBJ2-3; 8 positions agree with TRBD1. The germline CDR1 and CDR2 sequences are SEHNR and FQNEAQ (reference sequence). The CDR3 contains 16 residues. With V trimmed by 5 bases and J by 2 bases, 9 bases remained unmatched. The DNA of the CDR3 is TGTGCCAGCAGCCCCCCAGGGGGCGAGGACACAGATACGCAGTATTTT. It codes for CASSPPGGEDTDTQYF.

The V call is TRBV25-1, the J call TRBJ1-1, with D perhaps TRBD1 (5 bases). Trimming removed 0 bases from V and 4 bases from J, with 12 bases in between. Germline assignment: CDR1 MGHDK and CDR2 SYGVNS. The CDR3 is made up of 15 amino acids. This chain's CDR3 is CASSEYRGEGTEAFF. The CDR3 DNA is TGTGCCAGCAGTGAATATAGGGGAGAGGGCACTGAAGCTTTCTTT.

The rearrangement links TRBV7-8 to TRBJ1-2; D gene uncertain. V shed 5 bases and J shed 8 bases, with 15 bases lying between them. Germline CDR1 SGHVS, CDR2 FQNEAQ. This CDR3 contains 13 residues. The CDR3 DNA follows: TGTGCCAGCAGCACTAGGGATCCAGGAGGCTACACCTTC. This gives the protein CASSTRDPGGYTF.

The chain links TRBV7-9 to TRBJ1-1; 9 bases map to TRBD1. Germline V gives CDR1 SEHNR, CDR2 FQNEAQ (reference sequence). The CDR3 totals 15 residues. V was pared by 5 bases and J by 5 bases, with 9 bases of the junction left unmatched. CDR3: CASSARDRVVTEAFF. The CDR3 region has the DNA TGTGCCAGCAGCGCCCGGGACAGGGTTGTTACTGAAGCTTTCTTT.

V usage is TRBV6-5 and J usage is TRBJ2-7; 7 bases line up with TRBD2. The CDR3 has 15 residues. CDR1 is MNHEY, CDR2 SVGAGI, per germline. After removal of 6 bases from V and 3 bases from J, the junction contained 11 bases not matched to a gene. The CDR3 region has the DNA TGTGCCAGCAGACCGGGACTATCTTCACTCTACGAGCAGTACTTC. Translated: CASRPGLSSLYEQYF.

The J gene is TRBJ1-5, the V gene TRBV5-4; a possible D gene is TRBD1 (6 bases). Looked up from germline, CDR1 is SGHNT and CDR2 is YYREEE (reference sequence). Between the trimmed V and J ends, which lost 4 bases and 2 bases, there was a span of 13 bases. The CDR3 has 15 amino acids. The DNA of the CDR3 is TGTGCCAGCAGCCAACAGGGTAATGGCAATCAGCCCCAGCATTTT. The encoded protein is CASSQQGNGNQPQHF. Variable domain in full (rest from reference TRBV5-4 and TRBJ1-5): ETGVTQSPTHLIKTRGQQVTLRCSSQSGHNTVSWYQQALGQGPQFIFQYYREEENGRGNFPPRFSGLQFPNYSSELNVNALELDDSALYLCASSQQGNGNQPQHFGDGTRLSIL.

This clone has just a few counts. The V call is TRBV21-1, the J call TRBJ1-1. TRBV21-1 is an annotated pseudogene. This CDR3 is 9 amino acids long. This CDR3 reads CASLYGAFF. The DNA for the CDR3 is TGTGCCAGCCTCTACGGAGCTTTCTTT.

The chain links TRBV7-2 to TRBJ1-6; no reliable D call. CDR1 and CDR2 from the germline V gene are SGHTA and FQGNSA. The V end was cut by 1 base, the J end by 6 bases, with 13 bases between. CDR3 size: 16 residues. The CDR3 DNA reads TGTGCCAGCAGCTTAGAATTTTCGGGTATTAATTCACCCCTCCACTTT. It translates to CASSLEFSGINSPLHF.

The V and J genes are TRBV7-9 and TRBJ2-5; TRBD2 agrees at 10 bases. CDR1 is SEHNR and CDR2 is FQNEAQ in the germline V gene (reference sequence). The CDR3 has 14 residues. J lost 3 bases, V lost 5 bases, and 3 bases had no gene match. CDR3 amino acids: CASSRGTSEETQYF. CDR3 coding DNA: TGTGCCAGCAGCCGCGGGACTAGCGAAGAGACCCAGTACTTC.

CDR3 residues: CAWSRQGAGELFF. The CDR3 nucleotides read TGTGCCTGGAGTCGACAGGGGGCCGGGGAGCTGTTTTTT. The V and J genes are TRBV30 and TRBJ2-2; 9 bases match TRBD1. This CDR3 comprises 13 residues. V dropped 2 bases and J dropped 6; count of bases not matched to a gene: 1. Looked up from germline, CDR1 is GTSNPN and CDR2 is SVGIG (reference sequence).

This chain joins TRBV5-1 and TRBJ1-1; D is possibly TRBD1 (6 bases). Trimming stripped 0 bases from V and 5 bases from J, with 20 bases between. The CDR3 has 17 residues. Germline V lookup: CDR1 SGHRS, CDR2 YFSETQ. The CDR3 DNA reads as TGCGCCAGCAGCTTGGAAGGTACGGGACGGAGGGGGACTGAAGCTTTCTTT. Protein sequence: CASSLEGTGRRGTEAFF.

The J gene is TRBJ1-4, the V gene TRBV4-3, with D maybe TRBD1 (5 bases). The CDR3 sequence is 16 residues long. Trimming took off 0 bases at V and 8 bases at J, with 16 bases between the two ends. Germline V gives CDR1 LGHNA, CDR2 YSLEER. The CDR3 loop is CASSQDLLGDNEKLFF. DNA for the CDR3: TGCGCCAGCAGCCAAGATTTATTAGGGGATAACGAAAAACTGTTTTTT.